One and the same sample provided the 5 T cell receptor beta chains below, sequenced in a study of patients and donors after allogeneic stem cell transplantation. TCRdb redid the calling of the RT-PCR reads with MiXCR, one entry per CDR3 protein. The sample records around 240,000 distinct CDR3 sequences, over 12% being singletons. The sample taken for sequencing was blood, either unsorted or a sorted T cell fraction (not recorded which). The receptor set was obtained from a human donor who was either an allogeneic HSCT recipient or a stem cell or donor lymphocyte infusion donor (not recorded which). It is not recorded whose cells these are; they may come from a transplant donor.

The chain uses TRBV6-4 and TRBJ2-3; D unclear. The CDR3 is made up of 15 amino acids. The V gene's germline CDR1 is MRHNA and CDR2 SNTAGT. The V gene lost 5 bases and the J gene lost 5 bases, with 17 bases spanning the gap. As DNA, the CDR3 is TGTGCCAGCAGTTCCCGGGCCATGATCGGAGATACGCAGTATTTT. This translates into CASSSRAMIGDTQYF.

This chain joins TRBV9 and TRBJ2-5, with 7 bases that match TRBD2. The J segment lost 2 bases and the V segment lost 7 bases, leaving 8 bases of the junction unmatched. Germline assignment: CDR1 SGDLS and CDR2 YYNGEE. The CDR3 has 14 residues. The CDR3 reads CASAPGTKQETQYF. The CDR3 nucleotides are TGTGCCAGCGCCCCAGGGACTAAGCAAGAGACCCAGTACTTC. Filled out from reference TRBV9 and TRBJ2-5, the complete variable domain reads DSGVTQTPKHLITATGQRVTLRCSPRSGDLSVYWYQQSLDQGLQFLIQYYNGEERAKGNILERFSAQQFPDLHSELNLSSLELGDSALYFCASAPGTKQETQYFGPGTRLLVL.

The chain is built from TRBV20-1 and TRBJ2-5; D uncertain. V dropped 1 base and J dropped 1 base, with 7 bases sitting between them. Germline V gene lookup returns CDR1 DFQATT and CDR2 SNEGSKA (reference sequence). The CDR3 is 13 residues long. The CDR3 region has the DNA TGCAGTGCTAGAGTCACAGTCCAAGAGACCCAGTACTTC. Protein product: CSARVTVQETQYF.

V is TRBV4-2 and J is TRBJ1-2, with D tentatively TRBD1 (5 bases). This CDR3 comprises 16 residues. The V end was cut by 0 bases, the J end by 1 base, with 12 bases between. The germline CDR1 and CDR2 sequences are LGHNA and YNFKEQ. In nucleotides, the CDR3 is TGTGCCAGCAGCCAAGATAGGAGGGGTCTTAACTATGGCTACACCTTC. It yields the protein CASSQDRRGLNYGYTF.

Only a few counts were recorded for this clonotype. The chain has TRBV9 and TRBJ2-3, with TRBD2 identical over 9 bases. Looked up from germline, CDR1 is SGDLS and CDR2 is YYNGEE. The trim removed 5 bases at V and 3 bases at J, leaving 10 bases unmatched. This CDR3 is built from 16 residues. The CDR3 loop is CASSAAAGGVTDTQYF. In DNA form, the CDR3 reads TGTGCCAGCAGTGCCGCGGCGGGGGGGGTAACAGATACGCAGTATTTT.